The rows below give T cell receptor beta chains drawn from one sample of a study of T cells in Graves' hyperthyroidism and ophthalmopathy. TCRdb reprocessed the multiplex PCR reads with MiXCR, giving one entry per CDR3 protein. The data show around 300,000 distinct CDR3 sequences, around 13% seen once. Sequencing was done on a sample of blood. The origin of the receptors is a woman aged 30 to 39 with Graves' hyperthyroidism. CDR3s include the opening cysteine and the closing phenylalanine or tryptophan. The D gene is left open where the match is weak. Size values are once, few and many counts, or a class for expanded clones, and some rows have none.

V gene	D gene	clone size	J gene	CDR3 length	CDR3 protein	CDR3 DNA
TRBV7-2	NA	many	TRBJ2-1	17	CASSFLPGTFRGNEQFF	TGTGCCAGCAGTTTTCTCCCAGGGACTTTTCGTGGGAATGAGCAGTTCTTC
TRBV12-3/TRBV12-4	NA	many	TRBJ1-2	14	CASSLYVPRDGYTF	TGTGCCAGCAGTTTATACGTCCCCCGGGATGGCTACACCTTC
TRBV28	TRBD2	many	TRBJ2-7	12	CASTTPGGEQYF	TGTGCCAGCACTACACCGGGGGGGGAGCAGTACTTC
TRBV28	TRBD1	many	TRBJ1-5	17	CASSLSGTVDRNQPQHF	TGTGCCAGCAGTTTATCAGGGACAGTGGATCGCAATCAGCCCCAGCATTTT
TRBV5-6	TRBD1	NA	TRBJ2-4	14	CASSLGTGGLVQYF	TGTGCCAGCAGCTTGGGGACAGGGGGCTTAGTTCAGTACTTC
TRBV25-1	TRBD1	NA	TRBJ2-2	14	CASKETGGTGELFF	TGTGCCAGTAAAGAGACAGGGGGCACCGGGGAGCTGTTTTTT
TRBV28	TRBD1	many	TRBJ2-2	13	CASNRGWAGELFF	TGTGCCAGTAACAGGGGGTGGGCCGGGGAGCTGTTTTTT
TRBV10-3	TRBD2	NA	TRBJ2-3	15	CAIKEGLAGSDTQYF	TGTGCCATCAAAGAGGGACTAGCGGGGTCAGATACGCAGTATTTT
TRBV7-9	NA	many	TRBJ1-1	12	CASGDRHTEAFF	TGTGCCAGCGGTGACAGACACACTGAAGCTTTCTTT
TRBV7-6	NA	NA	TRBJ2-5	11	CASTYAETQYF	TGTGCCAGCACCTATGCCGAGACCCAGTACTTC
TRBV6-1	TRBD2	many	TRBJ2-7	15	CASSYGGTESYEQYF	TGTGCCAGCAGTTACGGGGGGACGGAGTCCTACGAGCAGTACTTC
TRBV19	NA	few	TRBJ2-7	15	CASSIERTETYEQYF	TGTGCCAGTAGTATTGAAAGGACGGAAACCTACGAGCAGTACTTC
TRBV3-1	TRBD1	few	TRBJ2-5	16	CASSYRNTGDKETQYF	TGTGCCAGCAGCTACAGAAACACAGGGGACAAAGAGACCCAGTACTTC
TRBV9	NA	NA	TRBJ1-3	15	CASSVDGVPGNTIYF	TGTGCCAGCAGCGTAGACGGGGTCCCTGGAAACACCATATATTTT
TRBV30	NA	many	TRBJ1-1	11	CAWRVGGTAFF	TGTGCCTGGAGGGTGGGAGGTACAGCTTTCTTT
TRBV27	TRBD1	NA	TRBJ2-1	16	CASSLGWDRRLNEQFF	TGTGCCAGCAGTCTAGGGTGGGACAGACGCCTTAATGAGCAGTTCTTC
TRBV5-6	TRBD2	few	TRBJ2-1	15	CASSLGTRTYNEQFF	TGTGCCAGCTCCCTGGGGACTAGAACCTACAATGAGCAGTTCTTC
TRBV29-1	NA	NA	TRBJ1-2	12	CSVGGGDYGYTF	TGCAGCGTTGGTGGTGGGGACTATGGCTACACCTTC
TRBV28	NA	many	TRBJ2-6	16	CASIARWGSGANVLTF	TGTGCCAGCATCGCTCGGTGGGGTTCCGGGGCCAACGTCCTGACTTTC
TRBV6-5	NA	many	TRBJ1-5	13	CASTGGGGQPQHF	TGTGCCAGCACCGGGGGAGGAGGTCAGCCCCAGCATTTT
TRBV25-1	NA	few	TRBJ1-6	15	CASSGGLNYNSPLHF	TGTGCCAGCAGTGGAGGACTTAACTATAATTCACCCCTCCACTTT
TRBV11-2	NA	few	TRBJ2-1	15	CASSLVSGPANEQFF	TGTGCCAGCAGCTTAGTTTCAGGCCCTGCGAATGAGCAGTTCTTC